The clone carrying this TCR beta chain was recorded a few times. This CDR3 has 16 amino acids. Germline CDR1 reads SEHNR; CDR2 reads FQNEAQ (reference sequence). V gave up 4 bases and J gave up 4 bases; unmatched junction bases: 9. The data were taken from a study of blood T cell repertoires in COVID-19. Study at large: Acute and convalescent COVID-19 specimens originated in the United States, Italy and Spain. Nucleic acid was either cDNA or gDNA, and it came from T cells, B-cell-depleted T cells, or PBMCs.

How the authors handled the data: Cell counts per sample came from amplifying reference gene primers. Repertoires were generated with immunoSEQ multiplex PCR, while TCRdb's copy carries only in-frame clones and drops some. V and J calls and clone size are copied from that table; D and trimming were computed from the DNA. This table has 200,000 to 250,000 clones, approximately 87% appearing once. The clonotype was recovered from a woman aged 45-65 years with acute or convalescent COVID-19. The sequencing sample was made of peripheral blood. V and J are TRBV7-9 and TRBJ2-3; TRBD2 matches at 9 bases. In DNA, the CDR3 is TGTGCCAGCAGCTCCCTCTTGCGGGGGGGCCCAGATACGCAGTATTTT. Translated: CASSSLLRGGPDTQYF.